This T cell receptor (beta chain) was documented in a study of post-analysis software for immune sequencing data. Background on the study: Clinical courses comprised relapsing-remitting, secondary progressive and progressive-relapsing multiple sclerosis.

The TCR beta cDNA libraries contained unique molecular identifiers. Input populations of about 0.85 to 11 million T cells gave rise to approximately 480,000 cDNA molecules. One entry per CDR3 protein, called by TCRdb with MiXCR from the PCR reads. The sample yields hundreds of thousands of distinct CDR3 sequences, about 50% seen once. Worth noting for this clonotype: What it binds is not known.

General study results and limits: Patients had higher frequencies than controls of roughly five TRBV segments, including TRBV5-6, TRBV5-1 and TRBV20-1. The authors found that F measure strongly co-clustered same-batch samples. Normalized Chao1 diversity was significantly reduced in patients versus controls.

CDR3 length equals 15 residues. Per the germline V gene, CDR1 is SGHRS and CDR2 is YFSETQ. The trim removed 1 base at V and 4 bases at J, leaving 8 bases unmatched. Sequenced: blood. The chain carries TRBV5-1 and TRBJ2-7; 7 bases are a match to TRBD1. The clonotype was recovered from a girl aged 5-17 years with multiple sclerosis. The CDR3 is CASSLLQGQGYEQYF. The CDR3 DNA follows: TGCGCCAGCAGCTTGCTACAGGGGCAAGGTTACGAGCAGTACTTC.